The source of this TCR beta chain is a study of cytomegalovirus exposure and HLA in healthy donors. Regarding the study as a whole: In a later analysis, V- and J-gene trimming of beta chains associated with a DCLRE1C missense variant, replicated independently. For most TCR sequences rarity was the rule, although some public TCRs occurred in many donors.

Amplification used 60 Vbeta primers and 13 Jbeta primers. Data came from immunoSEQ multiplex PCR; TCRdb stores just in-frame clones and leaves some out. The table shows around 170,000 clones, with approximately 80% occurring only once. To note about this clone: Its specificity is unknown.

The TCR sequence derives from a woman in her fifties or sixties in good health and CMV-seropositive. Sequenced sample: PBMCs.

CDR3 loop: CASTRGTSGSDEQFF. The CDR3 DNA follows: TGTGCCAGCACCCGGGGGACTAGCGGTTCGGATGAGCAGTTCTTC. The chain joins TRBV6-1 to TRBJ2-1; TRBD2 matches at 11 bases. The germline V gene has CDR1 MNHNS and CDR2 SASEGT. V gave up 7 bases and J gave up 8 bases; unmatched junction bases: 10. The CDR3 length is 15 residues.